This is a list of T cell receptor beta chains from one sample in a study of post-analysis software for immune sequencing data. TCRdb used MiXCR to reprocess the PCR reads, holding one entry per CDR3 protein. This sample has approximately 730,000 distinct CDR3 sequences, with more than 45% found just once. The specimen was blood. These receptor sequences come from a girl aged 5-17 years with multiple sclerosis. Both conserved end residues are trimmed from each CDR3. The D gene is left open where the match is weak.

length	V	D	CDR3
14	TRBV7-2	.	ASSFSGRAGQVEQF
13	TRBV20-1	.	SARKRVPRDKEQY
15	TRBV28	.	ASSPPGADNYNSPLH
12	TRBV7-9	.	ASSSQLLYNEQF
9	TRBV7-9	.	ASRLGNIQY
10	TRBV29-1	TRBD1	SVVKTGQEQY
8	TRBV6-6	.	AAGWDEQF
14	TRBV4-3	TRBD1	ASSQDRSDRVREQF
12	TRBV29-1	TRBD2	SVARLAGDNEQF
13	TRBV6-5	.	ASSYWRYITDTQY
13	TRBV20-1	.	SALSDSRMNTEAF
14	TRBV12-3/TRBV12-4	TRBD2	ASSLVAGGLSYEQY
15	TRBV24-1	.	ATSDLRVRGYNSPLH
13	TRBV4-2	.	ASSQATHDTYEQY
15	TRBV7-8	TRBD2	ASSLDPGGLAKNIQY
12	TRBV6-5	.	ASTKRGGDSPLH
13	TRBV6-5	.	ASMTGPSGANVLT
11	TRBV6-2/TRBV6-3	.	ASRLGSRDEQF
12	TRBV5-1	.	ASSWTVNSYEQY
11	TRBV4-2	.	ASSQAPNNEQF
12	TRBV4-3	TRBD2	ASSRTSGSPEQF
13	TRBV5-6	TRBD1	ASSVTGTGAAWQY
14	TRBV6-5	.	ASSYSGLADQETQY
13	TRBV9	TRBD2	ASSVELAGIYEQY
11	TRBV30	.	AWSVILESEQY
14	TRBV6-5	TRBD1	ASSYSTTGIDYEQY
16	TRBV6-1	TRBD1	ASSHGGGQSSYNSPLH
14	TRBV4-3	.	ASSQERDNGTDTQY
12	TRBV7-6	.	ASSTTPYGYEQY
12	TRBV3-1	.	ASSRQPRVNEQY
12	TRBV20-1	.	SAPPGTPYNEQF
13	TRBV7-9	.	ASIPSGGERNEQF
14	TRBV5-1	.	ASSLVGVSSYNEQF
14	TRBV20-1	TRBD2	SATTGASGSTDTQY
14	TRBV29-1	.	SVEGHFLSSYNEQF
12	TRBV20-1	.	SASVVSGGYEQY
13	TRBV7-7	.	ASSPRFGGGETQY
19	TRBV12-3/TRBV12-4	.	ASSFLVGVEIPGTLEGEQY
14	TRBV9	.	ASSVWWDPGANVLT
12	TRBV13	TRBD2	ASSLTSGWNEQF
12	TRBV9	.	ASSPRGYSEEQY
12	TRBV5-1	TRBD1	ASNTAQGQETQY
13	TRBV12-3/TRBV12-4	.	ASSSHRVPTDTQY
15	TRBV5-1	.	ASSLEPRGSGTDTQY
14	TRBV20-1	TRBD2	SARDVTSGHTDTQY
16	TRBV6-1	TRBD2	ASSAPRGANQDQETQY
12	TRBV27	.	ASSLDPQGSPLH
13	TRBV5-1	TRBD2	ASSLRWEGGDEQF